The source of this T cell receptor (beta chain) is a study of blood T cell repertoires in COVID-19 (TCRdb year 2020). Notes on the research overall: The collaborator samples originated in the United States, Italy and Spain and spanned the acute and convalescent phases of COVID-19. Where available, HLA class I and class II types were obtained from metadata supplied by the sample provider rather than from assay-based typing. The repertoires were released in a freely available public database intended as a resource for research on the immune response to SARS-CoV-2. The sample metadata nearly always contained a de-identified subject ID, COVID-19 status, age in years and sex. The samples were drawn from the first 160 participants of the ongoing ImmuneRACE study and from 1,254 subjects provided by 6 global collaborators. The material from the prospective study consisted of cDNA or gDNA derived from T cells, B-cell-depleted T cells, or PBMCs. Deeply sampled blood TCRbeta repertoires from subjects exposed to, actively infected with, or recovered from COVID-19 were included in the dataset. Beyond this particular receptor, the publication reports: The amount of clinical and demographic metadata varied by source and participant and was provided uncurated.

Collaborating institutions collected whole blood in K2EDTA tubes following their own protocols. For TCRbeta analysis, collaborators shipped samples in one of three forms: frozen whole blood, isolated PBMCs, or DNA extracted from either of those sample types. With respect to this clone: It has no known antigen specificity. Base-call qualities are not available, and no considerably larger clone is one nucleotide away.

The CDR3 numbers 12 residues from cysteine through phenylalanine. Just CDR3 DNA is preserved here, 36 bases in frame from base 1. The V end loses 4 bases and the J end loses 11 bases, and a stretch of 15 bases separates them. CDR1 and CDR2, looked up from the germline V gene, are SGHDT and YYEEEE. TCRbeta CDR3 regions were amplified from genomic DNA by means of the immunoSEQ Assay, a bias-controlled multiplex PCR. In the paper's pipeline: Within the assay, amplification of reference gene primers was used to estimate how many nucleated cells each sample contained. To quantify the absolute abundance of each unique TCRbeta CDR3 rearrangement, sequence reads were collapsed and filtered. For each sample, productive Simpson clonality was calculated as the square root of Simpson's diversity index across productive rearrangements. TCRdb took over this immuneACCESS table, retaining in-frame rearrangements with V and J assigned. Such tables are incomplete; in checked studies, under half of the missing clones stem from an unresolved V gene, and the remainder is unexplained. The V and J calls and clone size come from that table; D and trimming were worked out from the DNA. The sample table records under 75,000 clones; nearly 90% of these occur just once. Around 8.7% of the sample is held by the ten biggest clonotypes.

The sample consisted of peripheral blood. The receptor comes from a man aged 50 to 59 with active COVID-19. The V and J segments used are TRBV5-6 and TRBJ1-2; the D gene lacks a confident call. The CDR3 protein is CASSVGAKWYTF. The sequenced DNA: TGTGCCAGCAGCGTGGGAGCGAAATGGTACACCTTC.